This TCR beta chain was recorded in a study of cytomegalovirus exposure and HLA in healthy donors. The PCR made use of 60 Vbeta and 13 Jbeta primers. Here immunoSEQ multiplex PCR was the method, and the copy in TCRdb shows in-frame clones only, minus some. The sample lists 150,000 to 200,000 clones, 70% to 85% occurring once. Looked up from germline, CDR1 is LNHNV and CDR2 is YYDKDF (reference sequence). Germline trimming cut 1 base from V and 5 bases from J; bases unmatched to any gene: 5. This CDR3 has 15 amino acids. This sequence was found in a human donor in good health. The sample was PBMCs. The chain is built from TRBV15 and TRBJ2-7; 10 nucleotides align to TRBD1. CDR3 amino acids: CATSRVTGGFHEQYF. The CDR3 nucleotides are TGTGCCACCAGCAGAGTGACAGGGGGCTTCCACGAGCAGTACTTC.